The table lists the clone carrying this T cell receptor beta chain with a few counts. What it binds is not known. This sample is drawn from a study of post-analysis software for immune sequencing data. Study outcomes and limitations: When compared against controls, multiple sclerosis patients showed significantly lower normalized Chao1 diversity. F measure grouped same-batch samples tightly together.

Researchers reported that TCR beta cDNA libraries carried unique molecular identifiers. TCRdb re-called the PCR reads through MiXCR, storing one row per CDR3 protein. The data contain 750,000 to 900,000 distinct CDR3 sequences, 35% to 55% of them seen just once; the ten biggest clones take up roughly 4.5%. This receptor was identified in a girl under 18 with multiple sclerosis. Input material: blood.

The CDR3 DNA sequence: TGCGCCAGCAGCCGTGGGACTAGCGGGAGGGCCTACTTGACTCGAGAGACCCAGTACTTC. Residues: CASSRGTSGRAYLTRETQYF. This sequence joins TRBV5-1 and TRBJ2-4, with 16 bases lining up with TRBD2. The J call is uncertain, as TRBJ2-5 better fits the DNA end. The CDR3 extends over 20 amino acids. CDR1 is SGHRS, CDR2 YFSETQ, per germline.